The 22 T cell receptor beta chains given below trace back to one sample, sequenced in a study of Tregs in tolerant kidney transplant recipients. Profiling relied on immunoSEQ multiplex PCR, and the TCRdb table lists in-frame clones only, not all of them. The record lists approximately 49,000 clones, of which the ten most abundant hold roughly 0.8%. Material: CD4+ T cells from blood, obtained before the transplant. Every receptor here comes from a human donor who received a combined kidney and bone marrow transplant.

The sequenced part of the CDR3 DNA is TGCGCCAGCAGCTCAGGGCCCCTACAGCTTAATGAAAAA. Translated, it gives CASSSGPLQLNEK. The whole CDR3 sequence is CASSSGPLQLNEKLFF. The chain is built from TRBV5-1 and TRBJ1-4; D might be TRBD1 (5 bases). The read ends 3 residues before the CDR3 terminus; that terminus is restored from the germline J gene. CDR1 is SGHRS, CDR2 YFSETQ, per germline. The CDR3 is made up of 16 amino acids. V lost 3 bases and J lost 4, with 16 bases in between.

In regard to this clone: The sequence runs out 3 residues before the end of the CDR3; the remainder is reconstructed from the germline J gene. The chain couples TRBV20-1 to TRBJ1-1, with 9 bases aligning to TRBD1. CDR3 size: 14 residues. Per the germline V gene, CDR1 is DFQATT and CDR2 is SNEGSKA (reference sequence). The J segment lost 1 base and the V segment lost 7 bases, leaving 7 bases of the junction unmatched. CDR3: CSVPGQGKNTEAFF. Partial CDR3 DNA: TGCAGTGTCCCGGGACAGGGAAAGAACACTGAA.

Of note for this clone: The CDR3 end lies 3 residues beyond the end of the read and is filled in from the germline J gene. V usage is TRBV7-6 and J usage is TRBJ2-1, with D perhaps TRBD2 (7 bases). From germline, CDR1 is SGHVS and CDR2 FNYEAQ. The V and J ends lost 2 bases and 0 bases respectively, with 17 bases between them. This CDR3 comprises 18 residues. CDR3 in amino acids: CASSLRGGDRSSYNEQFF. Incomplete CDR3 DNA: TGTGCCAGCAGCTTAAGAGGGGGGGACCGAAGCTCCTACAATGAG.

In the case of this clone: The read is 3 residues too short to cover the CDR3 end, so that end is filled in from the germline J gene. The rearrangement joins TRBV7-3 to TRBJ1-6; 7 bases are a match to TRBD1. Per germline, CDR1 SGHTA and CDR2 FQGTGA. The CDR3 length is 15 residues. Losses at the gene ends were 4 bases for V and 10 bases for J; bases not matched to a gene: 10. CDR3 bases read: TGTGCCAGCAGCTCGGGACAGCCCGGGACGTCACCC. Translating gives CASSSGQPGTSP. The complete CDR3 sequence is CASSSGQPGTSPLHF.

Concerning this clone: The read finishes 3 residues shy of the CDR3 end, and the germline J gene is used to complete it. This chain uses TRBV20-1 with TRBJ2-1, with TRBD2 identical over 8 bases. The CDR3 extends over 15 amino acids. Germline-derived CDR1 and CDR2 are DFQATT and SNEGSKA (reference sequence). With 3 bases clipped from V and 5 bases from J, the junction kept 9 bases outside the gene matches. Partial CDR3 DNA: TGCAGTGCTAGTTTTTTCGCGGGAGGCAACAATGAG. Translation gives CSASFFAGGNNE. The entire CDR3 reads CSASFFAGGNNEQFF.

Comments on this clone: Read sequence stops 3 residues before the CDR3 end, and the germline J gene provides the missing end. The J gene is TRBJ2-7, the V gene TRBV11-2; TRBD2 matches 7 bases. This CDR3 spans 15 amino acids. Unmatched junction bases numbered 8, after V lost 4 bases and J lost 2 bases. Germline V gene data show CDR1 as SGHAT and CDR2 as FQNNGV. The CDR3 sequence: CASSSPRGTTYEQYF. Partial CDR3 DNA: TGTGCCAGCAGCTCACCACGAGGGACTACCTACGAG.

As regards this clone: With the read ending 3 residues before the CDR3 end, the germline J gene is used to fill in that end. This rearrangement joins TRBV19 to TRBJ1-6; D is unclear. This CDR3 spans 13 amino acids. Germline CDR1 and CDR2: LNHDA and SQIVND (reference sequence). V was clipped by 3 bases and J by 6 bases, with 6 bases between them. The CDR3 DNA, read in part, is TGTGCCAGTAGTATCGGGTTTAATTCACCC. Translation: CASSIGFNSP. The CDR3 reads in full as CASSIGFNSPLHF.

Of note for this clone: The read is 3 residues too short to cover the CDR3 end, so that end is filled in from the germline J gene. The V call is TRBV4-2, the J call TRBJ2-2, with TRBD1 identical over 7 bases. With 0 bases clipped from V and 2 bases from J, the junction kept 3 bases outside the gene matches. The CDR3 consists of 16 residues. The V gene's germline CDR1 is LGHNA and CDR2 YNFKEQ. The covered CDR3 bases are TGTGCCAGCAGCCAAGATGGGACAGTTAACACCGGGGAG. This codes for CASSQDGTVNTGE. The whole CDR3 protein reads CASSQDGTVNTGELFF.

Details on this clone: Read sequence stops 3 residues before the CDR3 end, and the germline J gene provides the missing end. This chain uses TRBV19 with TRBJ2-5, with D possibly being TRBD1 (5 bases). This CDR3 is built from 14 residues. V was clipped by 5 bases and J by 1 base, with 11 bases between them. In germline, CDR1 is LNHDA, CDR2 SQIVND (reference sequence). CDR3 DNA, as far as it was read: TGTGCCAGTAGTCCAGGACACCTCCAAGAGACC. It codes for CASSPGHLQET. The whole CDR3 region reads CASSPGHLQETQYF.

Comments on this clone: The missing CDR3 end, 3 residues past where the read stops, is filled in from the germline J gene. The V gene is TRBV20-1, the J gene TRBJ1-4; 7 bases line up with TRBD1. CDR1 and CDR2 (germline): DFQATT, SNEGSKA (reference sequence). V was clipped by 1 base and J by 3 bases; unmatched bases: 5. This CDR3 has 15 residues. The CDR3 loop is CSARGATGSNEKLFF. Partial CDR3 DNA: TGCAGTGCTAGAGGTGCGACAGGGTCTAATGAAAAA.

Concerning this clone: From the germline J gene comes the end of the CDR3, since the read stops 3 residues before it. This rearrangement joins TRBV6-2 or TRBV6-3 to TRBJ2-7, with 9 bases that match TRBD2. This CDR3 is 14 amino acids long. CDR1 and CDR2 (germline): MNHEY, SVGEGT. J was trimmed by 6 bases and V by 6 bases; bases with no gene match: 9. CDR3 sequence reads: CASSASGIRLEQYF. CDR3 bases read: TGTGCCAGCAGCGCTAGCGGGATACGTCTCGAG.

Turning to this clone: The sequenced fragment ends 3 residues before the CDR3 boundary, so the rest is inferred from the germline J gene. The chain is built from TRBV20-1 and TRBJ2-1; 15 bases line up with TRBD2. Per the germline V gene, CDR1 is DFQATT and CDR2 is SNEGSKA (reference sequence). V was pared by 6 bases and J by 9 bases, with 3 bases of the junction left unmatched. This CDR3 region has 13 residues. Partial CDR3 DNA: TGCAGTGCCTGGGGACTAGCGGGAGGTGAG. Amino acid sequence: CSAWGLAGGE. In full, the CDR3 reads CSAWGLAGGEQFF.

As concerns this clone: The CDR3 end is not reached by the read, which stops 3 residues before it; the germline J gene fills it in. The chain has TRBV7-6 and TRBJ2-2; 14 bases are shared with TRBD2. With V trimmed by 5 bases and J by 8 bases, 7 bases remained unmatched. The CDR3 has 16 residues. The germline V gene has CDR1 SGHVS and CDR2 FNYEAQ. The CDR3 spells CASSQPGTSGSGELFF. The part of the CDR3 DNA that was read is TGTGCCAGCAGCCAGCCCGGGACTAGCGGGAGTGGGGAG.

CDR3 in amino acids: CAWTRETGNTIYF. CDR3 DNA (partial): TGTGCCTGGACCAGGGAAACTGGAAACACC. V is TRBV30 and J is TRBJ1-3, with D tentatively TRBD1 (5 bases). The read ends 3 residues early relative to the CDR3; the germline J gene fills the gap. V lost 4 bases to trimming and J lost 2 bases, with 9 bases between them. The CDR3 covers 13 residues. Germline CDR1 reads GTSNPN; CDR2 reads SVGIG (reference sequence). The complete variable domain, with remaining parts taken from reference TRBV30 and TRBJ1-3, reads SQTIHQWPATLVQPVGSPLSLECTVEGTSNPNLYWYRQAAGRGLQLLFYSVGIGQISSEVPQNLSASRPQDRQFILSSKKLLLSDSGFYLCAWTRETGNTIYFGEGSWLTVV.

Concerning this clone: The read stops 3 residues short of the end of the CDR3; the missing end is completed from the germline J gene. The chain couples TRBV7-3 to TRBJ2-7; 9 nucleotides agree with TRBD2. This CDR3 comprises 13 residues. Germline trimming cut 2 bases from V and 4 bases from J; bases unmatched to any gene: 0. Looked up from germline, CDR1 is SGHTA and CDR2 is FQGTGA. The CDR3 sequence: CASSLLAGYEQYF. CDR3 DNA (partial): TGTGCCAGCAGCTTACTAGCGGGGTACGAG.

CDR3 DNA, as far as it was read: TGTGCCAGTAGTGGGAAAAGGACTGGAACCTACAATGAG. Protein: CASSGKRTGTYNE. The full CDR3 protein is CASSGKRTGTYNEQFF. The chain couples TRBV19 to TRBJ2-1; D possibly corresponds to TRBD2 (5 bases). The read terminates 3 residues before the CDR3 end, so the remaining end is supplied by the germline J gene. V lost 5 bases, J lost 2 bases, and 16 bases lay in between. The CDR3 has 16 residues. Germline V gene sequence: CDR1 LNHDA, CDR2 SQIVND (reference sequence).

With respect to this clone: The missing CDR3 end, 3 residues past where the read stops, is filled in from the germline J gene. This rearrangement joins TRBV18 to TRBJ2-1; a weak D match, TRBD2 (6 bases). Trimming pared 4 bases from V and 1 base from J, leaving 11 bases between. CDR3 size: 15 residues. CDR1 is KGHSH, CDR2 LQKENI, per germline. CDR3 sequence reads: CASSRGDGSYNEQFF. CDR3 bases read: TGTGCCAGCTCACGCGGGGACGGTTCCTACAATGAG.

Comment on this clone: The CDR3 end lies 3 residues beyond the end of the read and is filled in from the germline J gene. The chain links TRBV5-1 to TRBJ2-3; 16 bases are shared with TRBD2. After removal of 7 bases from V and 4 bases from J, the junction contained 12 bases not matched to a gene. CDR1 and CDR2 (germline): SGHRS, YFSETQ. CDR3 length: 18 residues. The covered CDR3 bases are TGCGCCAGCTCGGGACTAGCGGGAGGGCCGCGGCGCGCAGATACG. Amino acid sequence: CASSGLAGGPRRADT. The full CDR3 is CASSGLAGGPRRADTQYF.

Details on this clone: The read stops 3 residues short of the end of the CDR3; the missing end is completed from the germline J gene. V usage is TRBV7-2 and J usage is TRBJ2-1, with 14 bases fitting TRBD2. After removal of 5 bases from V and 8 bases from J, the junction contained 2 bases not matched to a gene. The CDR3 sequence is 14 residues long. Germline CDR1 reads SGHTA; CDR2 reads FQGNSA. The part of the CDR3 DNA that was read is TGTGCCAGCAGCCAGGGACTAGCGGGGGATGAG. It is translated as CASSQGLAGDE. The CDR3 in its entirety is CASSQGLAGDEQFF.

The CDR3 loop is CASSFGGGSYNEQFF. The CDR3 bases that were read are TGCGCCAGCAGCTTCGGCGGGGGGTCCTACAATGAG. The V and J genes are TRBV5-1 and TRBJ2-1; 8 bases map to TRBD2. The CDR3 extends 3 residues past the end of the read, so its final part is completed from the germline J gene. V shed 2 bases, J shed 1 base, and the junction held 2 bases outside the gene matches. The CDR3 has 15 residues. Germline V gene data show CDR1 as SGHRS and CDR2 as YFSETQ.

With regard to this clone: Read sequence stops 3 residues before the CDR3 end, and the germline J gene provides the missing end. The chain has TRBV7-8 and TRBJ2-2; 7 bases map to TRBD2. Germline CDR1 and CDR2: SGHVS and FQNEAQ. Losses at the gene ends were 1 base for V and 1 base for J; bases not matched to a gene: 9. The CDR3 totals 18 residues. The CDR3 sequence is CASSLGGSSGGNTGELFF. CDR3 bases read: TGTGCCAGCAGCTTAGGCGGGTCTAGCGGAGGGAACACCGGGGAG.

With regard to this clone: The read falls 3 residues short of the CDR3 end, and the missing part is taken from the germline J gene. The V gene is TRBV7-3, the J gene TRBJ2-7; TRBD2 aligns across 7 bases. With 0 bases clipped from V and 1 base from J, the junction kept 6 bases outside the gene matches. The CDR3 is made up of 16 amino acids. Germline-derived CDR1 and CDR2 are SGHTA and FQGTGA. The sequenced CDR3 bases are TGTGCCAGCAGCTTAACCGGGGCTAGCGGTTCCTACGAG. Translating it yields CASSLTGASGSYE. The whole CDR3 region reads CASSLTGASGSYEQYF.